This entry lists 11 T cell receptor beta chains sequenced from one sample in a study of tumor-infiltrating lymphocytes in primary liver carcinoma. The blood RNA (from unsorted whole blood) was obtained, and germline DNA was also extracted. Constant-region priming of around 500 ng total RNA yielded TCR beta cDNA. ARM-PCR was slightly modified, and three nested multiplex PCR rounds with it gave rise to the TCR beta libraries. Running 10 cycles apiece, the first two PCR rounds relied on TRBV1-TRBV30 forward primers together with a C-beta reverse primer. Using its own MiXCR run on the multiplex PCR reads, TCRdb lists one record per CDR3 protein. The sample yields approximately 310,000 distinct CDR3 sequences, about 62% seen once. Specimen: peripheral blood. Receptors originate from a middle-aged man with primary liver carcinoma and hepatitis B virus infection.

Turning to this clonotype: Sequence at one end of the junction differs from germline and may be a read error. This chain links TRBV6-5 with TRBJ2-3; 8 bases fit TRBD2. The CDR3 runs to 16 residues. Per germline, CDR1 MNHEY and CDR2 SVGAGI. The CDR3 coding sequence is TGTTCCAGCAGTTACTCTTTAGCGGGGTACACAGATACGCTGTATTTT. Translation gives CSSSYSLAGYTDTLYF.

As for this clonotype: A much bigger clone sits one base away, suggesting this may be a read error. The chain links TRBV4-1 to TRBJ2-7; 10 bases match TRBD1. Germline-derived CDR1 and CDR2 are MGHRA and YSYEKL. This CDR3 comprises 17 residues. CDR3 in amino acids: CASSQDPVGQGFYEEYF. The DNA of the CDR3 is TGCGCCAGCAGCCAAGATCCGGTGGGACAGGGGTTCTACGAGGAGTACTTC.

This clonotype was recorded at least ten times. The chain carries TRBV14 and TRBJ2-2; 8 bases align to TRBD2. CDR3 length: 17 residues. CDR1 and CDR2 (germline): SGHDN, FVKESK. V was clipped by 4 bases and J by 2 bases; unmatched bases: 9. CDR3 DNA sequence: TGTGCCAGCAGCCCATTAAGGCGGGAGGCTAACACCGGGGAGCTGTTTTTT. It translates to CASSPLRREANTGELFF.

This clonotype was counted only a few times. The chain combines TRBV5-4 with TRBJ1-6, with TRBD1 matching 11 bases. This CDR3 comprises 15 residues. The germline V gene has CDR1 SGHNT and CDR2 YYREEE (reference sequence). The ends lost 4 bases at V and 7 bases at J; junction bases unmatched: 4. The CDR3, as DNA: TGTGCCAGCAGCCGGGGACAGGGGGTAAATTCACCCCTCCACTTT. Protein sequence: CASSRGQGVNSPLHF. Supplemented by reference TRBV5-4 and TRBJ1-6, the full variable domain reads ETGVTQSPTHLIKTRGQQVTLRCSSQSGHNTVSWYQQALGQGPQFIFQYYREEENGRGNFPPRFSGLQFPNYSSELNVNALELDDSALYLCASSRGQGVNSPLHFGNGTRLTVT.

On this clonotype: One junction end disagrees with the germline gene, perhaps due to a read error. The chain couples TRBV6-5 to TRBJ1-5; D not resolved. The CDR3 spans 14 residues. Germline values: CDR1 MNHEY, CDR2 SVGAGI. Here the CDR3 reads CASNYSGVGQPQHF. CDR3 in DNA: TGTGCCAGCAATTACTCTGGGGTGGGACAGCCCCAGCATTTT.

To note about this clonotype: Lacking the conserved final phenylalanine or tryptophan, this CDR3 likely reflects a read error. The V call is TRBV6-2 or TRBV6-3, the J call TRBJ2-1; D possibly corresponds to TRBD2 (6 bases). CDR1 is MNHEY, CDR2 SVGEGT, per germline. The V end was cut by 9 bases, the J end by 3 bases, with 18 bases between. The CDR3 is 15 residues long. For the CDR3, the DNA is TGTGCCAGTAGCTTACTCGACGGGGGCTACAATGAGCAGTTCCTC. It is translated as CASSLLDGGYNEQFL.

The CDR3: CASSLSGFAAGDEKLFF. The DNA of the CDR3 is TGTGCCAGCAGTTTGTCGGGGTTTGCCGCGGGTGATGAAAAACTGTTTTTT. The rearrangement uses TRBV28 and TRBJ1-4; D not certain. The length of the CDR3 is 17 residues. Looked up from germline, CDR1 is MDHEN and CDR2 is SYDVKM. Trimming left V 3 bases short and J 6 bases short, with 20 bases between.

With respect to this clonotype: This may arise from a read error, as a much more abundant clone is one base away. This chain joins TRBV10-3 and TRBJ1-2; D not certain. The CDR3 loop spans 11 amino acids. Germline V gene lookup returns CDR1 ENHRY and CDR2 SYGVKD. The CDR3 DNA follows: TGTGCCATCGGTGAGGATCATGGCTACACCTTC. Translating gives CAIGEDHGYTF.

This rearrangement joins TRBV5-1 to TRBJ2-5; the match to TRBD1 covers 7 bases. Looked up from germline, CDR1 is SGHRS and CDR2 is YFSETQ. This CDR3 is 15 amino acids long. Trimming at V came to 3 bases and at J to 4 bases, leaving 9 bases not matched to a gene. The CDR3 region is CASSSQGVSGETQYF. In nucleotides, the CDR3 is TGCGCCAGCAGCTCCCAGGGGGTTAGTGGAGAGACCCAGTACTTC.

This clonotype appeared a single time. The rearrangement uses TRBV5-1 and TRBJ2-1, with D possibly matching TRBD2 (6 bases). The CDR3 runs 16 residues. Germline V gene sequence: CDR1 SGHRS, CDR2 YFSETQ. Trimming cost V 0 bases and J 4 bases, with 14 bases left between them. CDR3 DNA: TGCGCCAGCAGCTTGGGGGGAGTGGGAGGTTACAATGAGCAGTTCTTC. This encodes CASSLGGVGGYNEQFF.

This CDR3 reads CASRIGDGPTDTQYF. CDR3 in DNA: TGTGCCAGCCGCATCGGGGACGGACCCACAGATACGCAGTATTTT. The J gene is TRBJ2-3, the V gene TRBV6-1, with D possibly being TRBD1 or TRBD2 (5 bases each). CDR3 length: 15 amino acids. Germline V gene sequence: CDR1 MNHNS, CDR2 SASEGT. Trimming took 8 bases from V and 2 from J, leaving 17 bases between them.